Below are 21 T cell receptor beta chains sequenced from a single sample in a study of blood T cell repertoires in COVID-19. TCRdb's table, derived via immunoSEQ multiplex PCR, lists solely in-frame clones and lacks some. This sample has tens of thousands of clones, with 88% found just once. Sequencing used peripheral blood. These receptors all stem from a man in his fifties or sixties with active COVID-19.

Here the CDR3 DNA reads TGTGCCAGCAGTTTACTAGCCATTTCCTACAATGAGCAGTTCTTC. It is translated as CASSLLAISYNEQFF. This chain uses TRBV27 with TRBJ2-1; tentative D call: TRBD2 (5 bases). Per the germline V gene, CDR1 is MNHEY and CDR2 is SMNVEV (reference sequence). V shed 2 bases and J shed 1 base, with 9 bases lying between them. This CDR3 comprises 15 residues.

This chain joins TRBV27 and TRBJ2-4; possible D gene TRBD1, 6 bases. V was clipped by 0 bases and J by 4 bases, with 13 bases between them. Germline V CDR1 and CDR2: MNHEY, SMNVEV (reference sequence). CDR3 size: 16 residues. CDR3 loop: CASSLSPRQGKNIQYF. The CDR3 nucleotides are TGTGCCAGCAGTTTATCCCCGCGGCAGGGGAAAAACATTCAGTACTTC.

The chain combines TRBV30 with TRBJ2-1; maybe TRBD2 (6 bases). This CDR3 region has 13 residues. Deletions cut 0 bases from V and 7 bases from J, with 10 bases between. Germline values: CDR1 GTSNPN, CDR2 SVGIG (reference sequence). Here the CDR3 reads CAWSVQGRNEQFF. CDR3 bases: TGTGCCTGGAGTGTACAAGGGAGGAATGAGCAGTTCTTC.

This clone showed up just a few times. V is TRBV7-9 and J is TRBJ2-2; 8 nucleotides line up with TRBD2. Trimming took 0 bases from V and 5 from J; bases not matched to a gene: 8. The CDR3 is 17 amino acids. Looked up from germline, CDR1 is SEHNR and CDR2 is FQNEAQ (reference sequence). The CDR3: CASSLAGQRGRTGELFF. For the CDR3, the DNA is TGTGCCAGCAGCTTAGCTGGTCAGCGGGGGCGGACCGGGGAGCTGTTTTTT.

The chain links TRBV7-2 to TRBJ2-2; D remains unclear. Germline CDR1 and CDR2: SGHTA and FQGNSA. This CDR3 contains 15 residues. Trimming pared 5 bases from V and 6 bases from J, leaving 16 bases between. CDR3 protein: CASSPLGLNPGELFF. The CDR3 region has the DNA TGTGCCAGCAGCCCGTTGGGCCTTAATCCCGGGGAGCTGTTTTTT. Filled out from reference TRBV7-2 and TRBJ2-2, the complete variable domain reads GAGVSQSPSNKVTEKGKDVELRCDPISGHTALYWYRQSLGQGLEFLIYFQGNSAPDKSGLPSDRFSAERTGGSVSTLTIQRTQQEDSAVYLCASSPLGLNPGELFFGEGSRLTVL.

CDR3 sequence reads: CASSLVRGQKETQYF. The DNA of the CDR3 is TGTGCCAGCAGCTTAGTAAGGGGACAGAAAGAGACCCAGTACTTC. The chain uses TRBV7-2 and TRBJ2-5; 7 nucleotides agree with TRBD1. V lost 1 base to trimming and J lost 3 bases; unmatched junction nucleotides: 5. The CDR3 loop spans 15 amino acids. CDR1 is SGHTA, CDR2 FQGNSA, per germline.

This clone was seen more than once but under ten times. The chain carries TRBV7-9 and TRBJ1-6; the match to TRBD1 covers 7 bases. The V gene end was trimmed by 6 bases and the J gene end by 3 bases; junction bases not matched to a gene: 2. This CDR3 comprises 14 residues. Germline lookup yields CDR1 SEHNR and CDR2 FQNEAQ (reference sequence). CDR3: CASSRDSYNSPLHF. The CDR3 coding sequence is TGTGCCAGCAGTCGGGACAGCTATAATTCACCCCTCCACTTT.

The chain is built from TRBV19 and TRBJ1-5, with D unclear. Germline loops: CDR1 LNHDA, CDR2 SQIVND (reference sequence). This CDR3 has 15 amino acids. Trimming shortened V by 5 bases and J by 3 bases, and 14 bases separated the two germline ends. The CDR3 loop is CASSPRVRVNQPQHF. In DNA, the CDR3 is TGTGCCAGTAGTCCGCGAGTGAGGGTCAATCAGCCCCAGCATTTT.

This clone is a singleton in its sample. V gene TRBV18 combines with J gene TRBJ2-5; 8 bases agree with TRBD2. The V gene's germline CDR1 is KGHSH and CDR2 LQKENI. V dropped 3 bases and J dropped 1; count of bases not matched to a gene: 4. The CDR3 consists of 15 residues. CDR3 loop: CASSPGLGGQETQYF. The CDR3 region has the DNA TGTGCCAGCTCACCGGGACTAGGGGGCCAAGAGACCCAGTACTTC.

V is TRBV7-9 and J is TRBJ1-1, with D tentatively TRBD1 (6 bases). Germline V gene data show CDR1 as SEHNR and CDR2 as FQNEAQ (reference sequence). The CDR3 has 13 amino acids. The CDR3 DNA is TGTGCGGGCAGGGGTCCCATGAACACTGAAGCTTTCTTT. It translates to CAGRGPMNTEAFF.

The chain joins TRBV4-3 to TRBJ2-7; 7 bases line up with TRBD2. CDR1 and CDR2 (germline): LGHNA, YSLEER. The trim removed 0 bases at V and 10 bases at J, leaving 6 bases unmatched. The CDR3 loop spans 13 amino acids. CDR3 bases: TGCGCCAGCAGCCAAGATCTGGGACTAAGACAGTACTTC. Protein sequence: CASSQDLGLRQYF.

The chain couples TRBV27 to TRBJ1-6, with D uncertain. Germline CDR1 is MNHEY and CDR2 is SMNVEV (reference sequence). Trimming removed 3 bases from V and 9 bases from J, with 9 bases in between. There are 13 residues in the CDR3. The CDR3 sequence is CASSFLRTSPLHF. The CDR3 DNA is TGTGCCAGCAGTTTTCTGCGAACTTCACCCCTCCACTTT.

J is TRBJ2-5 and V is TRBV2, with TRBD2 matching 8 bases. Germline assignment: CDR1 SNHLY and CDR2 FYNNEI. The CDR3 has 15 amino acids. The ends lost 5 bases at V and 5 bases at J; junction bases unmatched: 10. The DNA for the CDR3 is TGTGCCAGCAGTTATTCCGGGGGGGCAGAGGAGACCCAGTACTTC. Translating it yields CASSYSGGAEETQYF.

The chain joins TRBV12-1 to TRBJ2-7; the table assigns TRBD2, which was not confirmed against the DNA. TRBV12-1 is given as a pseudogene. The CDR3 loop spans 11 amino acids. The CDR3 sequence: CASSPRYEQYF. For the CDR3, the DNA is TGTGCCAGCAGCCCTCGCTACGAGCAGTACTTC.

The chain joins TRBV7-8 to TRBJ2-7, with D uncertain. Germline V lookup: CDR1 SGHVS, CDR2 FQNEAQ. The CDR3 runs 14 residues. V was cut by 1 base and J by 0 bases, with 7 bases left in between. For the CDR3, the DNA is TGTGCCAGCAGCTTAGGCGGCGGCTCCTACGAGCAGTACTTC. The encoded protein is CASSLGGGSYEQYF.

The chain links TRBV12-5 to TRBJ2-3; D not certain. Germline CDR1 and CDR2: LGHNT and FRNRAP. The CDR3 spans 13 residues. The ends were cut back, 2 bases at V and 1 base at J, with 4 bases in the middle. CDR3 nucleotides: TGTGCTAGTGGTTTGCGTGGCACAGATACGCAGTATTTT. This translates into CASGLRGTDTQYF.

This chain uses TRBV29-1 with TRBJ1-1; 7 positions agree with TRBD1. Germline-derived CDR1 and CDR2 are SQVTM and ANQGSEA. This CDR3 is 11 amino acids long. V lost 6 bases, J lost 7 bases, and 5 bases stayed unmatched. The CDR3 DNA is TGCAGCGTCCGGACAGGAGTTGAAGCTTTCTTT. Translation: CSVRTGVEAFF.

This chain uses TRBV6-5 with TRBJ1-6; D not resolved. Germline V gene lookup returns CDR1 MNHEY and CDR2 SVGAGI. This CDR3 contains 15 residues. The V end was cut by 2 bases, the J end by 0 bases, with 5 bases between. The DNA of the CDR3 is TGTGCCAGCAGTTACCTGGCCTCCTATAATTCACCCCTCCACTTT. Its protein is CASSYLASYNSPLHF.

CDR3 sequence: CASSASGRTSYEQYF. CDR3 coding DNA: TGTGCCAGCAGCGCTAGCGGGAGGACCTCCTACGAGCAGTACTTC. The chain links TRBV9 to TRBJ2-7; 11 bases line up with TRBD2. Germline V gene data show CDR1 as SGDLS and CDR2 as YYNGEE. This CDR3 has 15 residues. The trim removed 3 bases at V and 0 bases at J, leaving 2 bases unmatched.

V is TRBV4-1 and J is TRBJ2-5; 7 positions agree with TRBD1. The V segment lost 0 bases and the J segment 1 base; nucleotides outside the gene matches: 14. Germline-derived CDR1 and CDR2 are MGHRA and YSYEKL. This CDR3 comprises 19 residues. CDR3 sequence reads: CASSQELGGPFSRQETQYF. CDR3 in DNA: TGCGCCAGCAGCCAAGAATTAGGGGGCCCATTTTCCCGCCAAGAGACCCAGTACTTC.

This clone showed up just a few times. V is TRBV5-4 and J is TRBJ2-7; D may be TRBD1 (5 bases). Trimming left V 4 bases short and J 3 bases short, with 8 bases between. The CDR3 runs to 12 residues. Germline assignment: CDR1 SGHNT and CDR2 YYREEE (reference sequence). Here the CDR3 DNA reads TGTGCCAGCAGCCCGGACAACTACGAGCAGTACTTC. It specifies CASSPDNYEQYF.